This T cell receptor beta chain was identified in a study of T cell changes during pregnancy in multiple sclerosis. Measured with immunoSEQ multiplex PCR; TCRdb has only the in-frame clones, and not every one. The sample lists more than 85,000 clones; 94% were seen once. The CDR3 spans 13 residues. V lost 5 bases to trimming and J lost 5 bases; unmatched junction nucleotides: 5. The V gene's germline CDR1 is SGHTA and CDR2 FQGNSA. This sequence originates from a female donor with multiple sclerosis, enrolled in a pregnancy study. The specimen was peripheral blood, collected before pregnancy. The genes are TRBV7-2 and TRBJ2-5; 7 bases match TRBD2. This chain's CDR3 is CASSRTSLETQYF. CDR3 bases: TGTGCCAGCAGCCGGACTAGTCTGGAGACCCAGTACTTC.